This T cell receptor (beta chain) comes out of a study of shared T cell receptors in the human thymus. TCRdb's table, derived via immunoSEQ multiplex PCR, lists solely in-frame clones and lacks some. This sample has under 850,000 clones, with 88% found just once. The CDR3 has 14 residues. V shed 9 bases, J shed 13 bases, and the junction held 18 bases outside the gene matches. Germline CDR1 and CDR2: MDHEN and SYDVKM. The same sample was also used in a study of human thymus T cells.

The receptor comes from a boy under three years old with a congenital heart defect. The rearrangement links TRBV28 to TRBJ2-1; 7 nucleotides align to TRBD1. Sequenced input: thymocytes. The CDR3 reads CASTTRQGLTTQFF. CDR3 in DNA: TGTGCCAGTACCACACGACAGGGATTGACTACACAGTTCTTC.